The rows below give T cell receptor beta chains drawn from one sample of a study of cytomegalovirus exposure and HLA in healthy donors. Using immunoSEQ multiplex PCR, the repertoire was profiled, and TCRdb retains in-frame clones only, with some absent. This table holds over 250,000 clones, around 66% found once. The sample was PBMCs. These receptors came from a female donor in good health and CMV-seronegative. Both conserved end residues are part of each CDR3.

CASSYGTVSYNEQFF | TRBV6-6
CASSLIPPTGPKNIQYF | TRBV27
CASSRVTAHTQYF | TRBV6-1
CSSSLDRTGYEQYF | TRBV7-9
CASSLRGQNTGELFF | TRBV4-1
CASSEGAGGVEKLFF | TRBV10-2
CASSSFGNNQPQHF | TRBV6-5
CASSSMGGPEKLFF | TRBV11-3
CASQTDGDTYEQYF | TRBV25-1
CASSLASSGGYEQYF | TRBV5-1
CASSPIGGSYEQYF | TRBV11-2
CSSSDGRAGYTQYF | TRBV7-9
CASSSPGQGGEQYF | TRBV27
CASSLGDSSYEQYF | TRBV5-6
CASSQDWQGGLAFF | TRBV4-1
CASTQGTSGGNTIYF | TRBV7-9
CASSLGIHTENEQYF | TRBV5-1
CASSFLAGVLNEQFF | TRBV7-9
CASSPLAEPTDTQYF | TRBV11-3
CASRVTSGSSYEQYF | TRBV2
CASSSGRSSYEQYF | TRBV7-6
CASSVEENNSYEQYF | TRBV9
CASSSEAGGGRETQYF | TRBV28